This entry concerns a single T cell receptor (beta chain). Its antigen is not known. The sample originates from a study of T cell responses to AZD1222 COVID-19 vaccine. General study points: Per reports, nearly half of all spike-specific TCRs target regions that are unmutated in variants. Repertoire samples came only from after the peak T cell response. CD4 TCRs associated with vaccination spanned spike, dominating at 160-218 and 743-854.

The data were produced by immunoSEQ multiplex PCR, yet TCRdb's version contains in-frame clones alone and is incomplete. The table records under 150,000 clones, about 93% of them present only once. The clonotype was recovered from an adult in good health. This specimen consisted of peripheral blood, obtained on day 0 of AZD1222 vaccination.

In DNA, the CDR3 is TGCAGCGTCCGCTGGGGGGTTGGGAACACCGGGGAGCTGTTTTTT. Encoded protein: CSVRWGVGNTGELFF. The chain couples TRBV29-1 to TRBJ2-2; weak D call: TRBD2 (6 bases). The CDR3 loop spans 15 amino acids. Germline values: CDR1 SQVTM, CDR2 ANQGSEA. Trimming took off 6 bases at V and 1 base at J, with 15 bases between the two ends.